These 27 T cell receptor beta chains were all obtained from the same sample, sequenced in a study of T cell responses to AZD1222 COVID-19 vaccine. Profiled with immunoSEQ multiplex PCR; TCRdb holds only in-frame clones, not every one. The repertoire holds 100,000 to 150,000 clones, with roughly 93% as singletons. The sequenced sample was peripheral blood, obtained 28 days after the second AZD1222 dose. These receptors all stem from an adult who received the AZD1222 COVID-19 vaccine.

The rearrangement links TRBV5-1 to TRBJ1-4, with D hard to call. In germline, CDR1 is SGHRS, CDR2 YFSETQ. Trimming stripped 0 bases from V and 7 bases from J, with 13 bases between. CDR3 length equals 15 residues. The CDR3 sequence is CASSLGGGSGEKLFF. The CDR3 bases are TGCGCCAGCAGCTTGGGTGGCGGGTCCGGTGAAAAACTGTTTTTT.

This clone was counted a few times. The chain uses TRBV2 and TRBJ1-5; a possible D gene is TRBD1 (5 bases). Trimming pared 6 bases from V and 1 base from J, leaving 10 bases between. CDR3 length: 14 residues. CDR1 SNHLY and CDR2 FYNNEI come from the germline V gene. This chain's CDR3 is CASRKTASNQPQHF. The CDR3 DNA reads as TGTGCCAGCAGAAAGACAGCGAGCAATCAGCCCCAGCATTTT. The full variable domain, completed using reference TRBV2 and TRBJ1-5, is EPEVTQTPSHQVTQMGQEVILRCVPISNHLYFYWYRQILGQKVEFLVSFYNNEISEKSEIFDDQFSVERPDGSNFTLKIRSTKLEDSAMYFCASRKTASNQPQHFGDGTRLSIL.

The chain recombines TRBV5-6 with TRBJ2-5, with TRBD1 as a possible D gene (6 bases). Deletions cut 3 bases from V and 5 bases from J, with 14 bases between. Germline V gene sequence: CDR1 SGHDT, CDR2 YYEEEE. The CDR3 contains 14 residues. The CDR3 DNA reads as TGTGCCAGCAGCTCGGACAGCCTGCCGGAGACCCAGTACTTC. This encodes CASSSDSLPETQYF. The variable domain in full, completed from reference TRBV5-6 and TRBJ2-5, reads DAGVTQSPTHLIKTRGQQVTLRCSPKSGHDTVSWYQQALGQGPQFIFQYYEEEERQRGNFPDRFSGHQFPNYSSELNVNALLLGDSALYLCASSSDSLPETQYFGPGTRLLVL.

The chain links TRBV2 to TRBJ2-7, with D hard to call. This CDR3 comprises 15 residues. The germline CDR1 and CDR2 sequences are SNHLY and FYNNEI. The V and J ends lost 6 bases and 0 bases respectively, with 15 bases between them. This CDR3 is CASSRLFIGSYEQYF. The CDR3 nucleotides read TGTGCCAGCAGCAGACTTTTCATTGGCTCCTACGAGCAGTACTTC.

The chain combines TRBV2 with TRBJ1-6; possibly TRBD1 for D (5 bases). Trimming pared 6 bases from V and 3 bases from J, leaving 6 bases between. The CDR3 loop spans 13 amino acids. The V gene's germline CDR1 is SNHLY and CDR2 FYNNEI. CDR3 sequence (DNA): TGTGCCAGCAGGGGGGGCTATAATTCACCCCTCCACTTT. Amino acids: CASRGGYNSPLHF. Supplemented by reference TRBV2 and TRBJ1-6, the full variable domain reads EPEVTQTPSHQVTQMGQEVILRCVPISNHLYFYWYRQILGQKVEFLVSFYNNEISEKSEIFDDQFSVERPDGSNFTLKIRSTKLEDSAMYFCASRGGYNSPLHFGNGTRLTVT.

This chain joins TRBV30 and TRBJ2-7; D is possibly TRBD1 or TRBD2 (5 bases each). CDR1 GTSNPN and CDR2 SVGIG come from the germline V gene (reference sequence). There are 14 residues in the CDR3. The germline V and J ends were trimmed by 6 bases and 2 bases, with 17 bases remaining between them. CDR3 bases: TGTGCCTGTGGACGGGACGCCAGGACCTACGAGCAGTACTTC. Amino acid sequence: CACGRDARTYEQYF.

This clone was seen a handful of times. The chain has TRBV7-8 and TRBJ1-1, with D perhaps matching TRBD1 (6 bases). The V gene lost 5 bases and the J gene lost 2 bases, with 15 bases spanning the gap. CDR1 and CDR2 (germline): SGHVS, FQNEAQ. The CDR3 is 15 residues long. This CDR3 reads CASSRLGQLNTEAFF. CDR3 DNA sequence: TGTGCCAGCAGCCGACTCGGACAGCTAAACACTGAAGCTTTCTTT.

V usage is TRBV7-9 and J usage is TRBJ2-1, with D hard to call. CDR3 size: 13 residues. V lost 5 bases and J lost 10, with 15 bases in between. Germline V lookup: CDR1 SEHNR, CDR2 FQNEAQ (reference sequence). In nucleotides, the CDR3 is TGTGCCAGCAGCCCATCCCCTCTAGTCGAGCAGTTCTTC. It translates to CASSPSPLVEQFF.

The CDR3 is CASTESPPGVFSPDEAFF. CDR3 sequence (DNA): TGTGCCAGTACCGAGTCTCCCCCGGGGGTATTTAGTCCTGATGAAGCTTTCTTT. This chain uses TRBV19 with TRBJ1-1; D possibly corresponds to TRBD1 (5 bases). The germline gives CDR1 LNHDA, CDR2 SQIVND (reference sequence). Trimming cost V 7 bases and J 7 bases, with 31 bases left between them. This CDR3 is 18 amino acids long. Complete variable domain (other parts from reference TRBV19 and TRBJ1-1): DGGITQSPKYLFRKEGQNVTLSCEQNLNHDAMYWYRQDPGQGLRLIYYSQIVNDFQKGDIAEGYSVSREKKESFPLTVTSAQKNPTAFYLCASTESPPGVFSPDEAFFGQGTRLTVV.

This chain joins TRBV21-1 and TRBJ2-2; the D call in the table, TRBD1, was not verified against the DNA. TRBV21-1 is a documented pseudogene. The CDR3 has 12 amino acids. The CDR3 is CASRQNTGELFF. The CDR3 nucleotides read TGTGCCAGCAGACAGAACACCGGGGAGCTGTTTTTT.

The chain is built from TRBV5-1 and TRBJ2-2; TRBD1 aligns across 9 bases. The ends lost 5 bases at V and 3 bases at J; junction bases unmatched: 5. CDR3 length equals 15 residues. The germline V gene has CDR1 SGHRS and CDR2 YFSETQ. CDR3 nucleotides: TGCGCCAGCAGGGGTGGACAGGGGTACACCGGGGAGCTGTTTTTT. It encodes CASRGGQGYTGELFF.

The chain has TRBV5-1 and TRBJ2-5; D may be TRBD1 or TRBD2 (5 bases each). The CDR3 has 13 amino acids. CDR1 SGHRS and CDR2 YFSETQ come from the germline V gene. V was clipped by 4 bases and J by 5 bases, with 12 bases between them. The CDR3 protein is CASSRGLEETQYF. As DNA, the CDR3 is TGCGCCAGCAGCCGGGGCCTAGAGGAGACCCAGTACTTC.

The chain joins TRBV5-1 to TRBJ1-1; no definite D call. Trimming stripped 3 bases from V and 7 bases from J, with 16 bases between. Germline-derived CDR1 and CDR2 are SGHRS and YFSETQ. CDR3 length: 14 residues. CDR3 loop: CASSSGSTLFEAFF. CDR3 in DNA: TGCGCCAGCAGCTCGGGGTCTACACTATTTGAAGCTTTCTTT.

The V call is TRBV2, the J call TRBJ2-1; D gene unclear. The CDR3 sequence is 12 residues long. V was trimmed by 4 bases and J by 8 bases, leaving 9 bases between them. Germline assignment: CDR1 SNHLY and CDR2 FYNNEI. The CDR3 DNA is TGTGCCAGCAGTGGATTGGGTCATGAGCAGTTCTTC. Its protein product is CASSGLGHEQFF.

This clone was observed a single time. This chain joins TRBV6-1 and TRBJ2-7; 10 nucleotides agree with TRBD2. The V gene's germline CDR1 is MNHNS and CDR2 SASEGT. V lost 0 bases and J lost 7; bases outside the gene matches: 9. The CDR3 has 16 amino acids. CDR3 coding DNA: TGTGCCAGCAGTGAAGCGCTTAGCGGGAGGCTGGGGGAGCAGTACTTC. Translated, it gives CASSEALSGRLGEQYF.

The gene calls are TRBV5-1 and TRBJ2-7; D unresolved. The CDR3 has 15 residues. V was clipped by 4 bases and J by 3 bases, with 17 bases between them. In germline, CDR1 is SGHRS, CDR2 YFSETQ. The CDR3 DNA is TGCGCCAGCAGCCCCGGAAGGATTCTAGACTACGAGCAGTACTTC. Amino acid sequence: CASSPGRILDYEQYF.

The rearrangement joins TRBV2 to TRBJ1-3; D is ambiguous. The CDR3 consists of 15 residues. V dropped 2 bases and J dropped 0 bases, with 8 bases sitting between them. CDR1 and CDR2 from the germline V gene are SNHLY and FYNNEI. The CDR3 DNA reads TGTGCCAGCAGTGAATCTTGGGGCTCTGGAAACACCATATATTTT. Residues: CASSESWGSGNTIYF.

The chain has TRBV2 and TRBJ2-7; tentative D call: TRBD1 (6 bases). There are 14 residues in the CDR3. With 2 bases removed from V and 3 bases from J, the gap between germline ends came to 11 bases. Germline V gives CDR1 SNHLY, CDR2 FYNNEI. For the CDR3, the DNA is TGTGCCAGCAGTGAACAGGGGATTCTCTACGAGCAGTACTTC. Its protein product is CASSEQGILYEQYF. The complete variable domain, with remaining parts taken from reference TRBV2 and TRBJ2-7, reads EPEVTQTPSHQVTQMGQEVILRCVPISNHLYFYWYRQILGQKVEFLVSFYNNEISEKSEIFDDQFSVERPDGSNFTLKIRSTKLEDSAMYFCASSEQGILYEQYFGPGTRLTVT.

V usage is TRBV5-1 and J usage is TRBJ2-3; D remains unclear. Germline CDR1 reads SGHRS; CDR2 reads YFSETQ. There are 15 residues in the CDR3. V lost 4 bases to trimming and J lost 0 bases, with 12 bases between them. The CDR3 region has the DNA TGCGCCAGCAGCATAGGACCCGGGAGCACAGATACGCAGTATTTT. Translating gives CASSIGPGSTDTQYF.

This chain joins TRBV19 and TRBJ2-6, with a weak D call TRBD1 (5 bases). The CDR3 loop spans 18 amino acids. Deletions cut 7 bases from V and 4 bases from J, with 23 bases between. Per the germline V gene, CDR1 is LNHDA and CDR2 is SQIVND (reference sequence). Written as DNA, the CDR3 is TGTGCCAGTACTCTGCGTTCCCCTCAGGGCCAGGGGGCCAACGTCCTGACTTTC. It specifies CASTLRSPQGQGANVLTF. Filled out from reference TRBV19 and TRBJ2-6, the complete variable domain reads DGGITQSPKYLFRKEGQNVTLSCEQNLNHDAMYWYRQDPGQGLRLIYYSQIVNDFQKGDIAEGYSVSREKKESFPLTVTSAQKNPTAFYLCASTLRSPQGQGANVLTFGAGSRLTVL.

The chain has TRBV6-5 and TRBJ1-2; no clear D gene. The CDR3 has 12 residues. V was cut by 6 bases and J by 8 bases, with 13 bases left in between. Germline values: CDR1 MNHEY, CDR2 SVGAGI. This CDR3 reads CASRGSREGYTF. CDR3 nucleotides: TGTGCCAGCAGAGGCTCAAGAGAGGGCTACACCTTC.

The chain links TRBV5-4 to TRBJ2-1; TRBD2 matches at 7 bases. Trimming took 1 base from V and 1 from J; bases not matched to a gene: 5. Germline values: CDR1 SGHNT, CDR2 YYREEE (reference sequence). CDR3 length: 16 residues. This chain's CDR3 is CASSLISGVSYNEQFF. In nucleotides, the CDR3 is TGTGCCAGCAGCTTGATCAGCGGGGTATCCTACAATGAGCAGTTCTTC.

Remarks on this clone: Because the CDR3 is missing its conserved closing phenylalanine or tryptophan, this is likely a read error. The limits of the CDR3 on the DNA are not certain, so only TCRdb's listed CDR3 is given. This chain uses TRBV7-3 with TRBJ1-1; the table gives TRBD1 as D, unverified against the DNA. The CDR3 extends over 14 residues, inclusive of both ends. Germline V gene sequence: CDR1 SGHTA, CDR2 FQGTGA. The CDR3 protein is CASSLRLSGEWEYP.

The chain links TRBV6-5 to TRBJ1-6; no clear D. The CDR3 loop spans 14 amino acids. CDR1 is MNHEY, CDR2 SVGAGI, per germline. The germline V and J ends were trimmed by 8 bases and 5 bases, with 13 bases remaining between them. CDR3 sequence (DNA): TGTGCCAGCGGTTTGGCTTTTCATAATTCACCCCTCCACTTT. Amino acids: CASGLAFHNSPLHF.

This chain links TRBV6-5 with TRBJ2-2; 7 bases align to TRBD1. Germline values: CDR1 MNHEY, CDR2 SVGAGI. The CDR3 covers 15 residues. V gave up 6 bases and J gave up 1 base; unmatched junction bases: 5. DNA for the CDR3: TGTGCCAGCAGCCGTCGGACAGGGAACACCGGGGAGCTGTTTTTT. Translating gives CASSRRTGNTGELFF.

V gene TRBV7-8 combines with J gene TRBJ1-1; TRBD1 matches 9 bases. The CDR3 length is 15 residues. Trimming removed 5 bases from V and 0 bases from J; junction bases left unmatched: 4. Germline loops: CDR1 SGHVS, CDR2 FQNEAQ. The CDR3 protein is CASSEQGALNTEAFF. The CDR3 DNA is TGTGCCAGCAGCGAACAGGGGGCGTTGAACACTGAAGCTTTCTTT. The full variable domain, rest sourced from reference TRBV7-8 and TRBJ1-1, is GAGVSQSPRYKVAKRGQDVALRCDPISGHVSLFWYQQALGQGPEFLTYFQNEAQLDKSGLPSDRFFAERPEGSVSTLKIQRTQQEDSAVYLCASSEQGALNTEAFFGQGTRLTVV.

This clone was detected once. The chain couples TRBV5-4 to TRBJ2-7, with D unclear. The V and J ends lost 3 bases and 0 bases respectively, with 4 bases between them. CDR3 length: 12 amino acids. Germline loops: CDR1 SGHNT, CDR2 YYREEE (reference sequence). In nucleotides, the CDR3 is TGTGCCAGCAGCTGGAGCTCCTACGAGCAGTACTTC. Its protein is CASSWSSYEQYF. The full variable domain, rest sourced from reference TRBV5-4 and TRBJ2-7, is ETGVTQSPTHLIKTRGQQVTLRCSSQSGHNTVSWYQQALGQGPQFIFQYYREEENGRGNFPPRFSGLQFPNYSSELNVNALELDDSALYLCASSWSSYEQYFGPGTRLTVT.